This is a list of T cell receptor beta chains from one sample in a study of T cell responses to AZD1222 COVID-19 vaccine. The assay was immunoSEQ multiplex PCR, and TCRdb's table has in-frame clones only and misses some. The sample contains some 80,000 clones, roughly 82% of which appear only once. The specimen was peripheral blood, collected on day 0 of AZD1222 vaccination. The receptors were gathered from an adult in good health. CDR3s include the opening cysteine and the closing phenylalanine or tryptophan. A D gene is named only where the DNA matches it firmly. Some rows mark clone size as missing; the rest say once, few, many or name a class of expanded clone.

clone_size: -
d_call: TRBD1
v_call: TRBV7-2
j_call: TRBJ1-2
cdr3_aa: CASSLAPTGAIRYGYTF
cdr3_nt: TGTGCCAGCAGCTTAGCACCAACAGGGGCTATCCGTTATGGCTACACCTTC

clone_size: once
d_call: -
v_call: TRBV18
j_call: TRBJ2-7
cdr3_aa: CASSPESWSYEQYF
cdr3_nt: TGTGCCAGCTCACCAGAGTCATGGTCCTACGAGCAGTACTTC

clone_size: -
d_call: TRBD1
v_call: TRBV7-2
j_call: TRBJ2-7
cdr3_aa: CASSLGGRGYEQYF
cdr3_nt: TGTGCCAGCAGCTTAGGGGGCAGGGGGTACGAGCAGTACTTC

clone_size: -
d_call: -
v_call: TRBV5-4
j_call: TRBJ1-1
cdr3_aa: CASSFSGTEAFF
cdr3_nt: TGTGCCAGCAGCTTTTCAGGGACTGAAGCTTTCTTT

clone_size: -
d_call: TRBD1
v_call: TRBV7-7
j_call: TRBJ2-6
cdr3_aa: CASSFSVTGGLSGANVLTF
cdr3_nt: TGTGCTAGCAGCTTCTCTGTGACAGGGGGTCTCTCTGGGGCCAACGTCCTGACTTTC

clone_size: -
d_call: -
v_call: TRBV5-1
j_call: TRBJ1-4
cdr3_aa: CASRDQPENEKLFF
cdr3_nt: TGCGCCAGCAGAGACCAGCCAGAAAATGAAAAACTGTTTTTT

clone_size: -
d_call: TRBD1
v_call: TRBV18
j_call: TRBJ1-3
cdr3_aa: CASSHGQGAWGNTIYF
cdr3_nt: TGTGCCAGCTCCCACGGACAGGGGGCATGGGGAAACACCATATATTTT

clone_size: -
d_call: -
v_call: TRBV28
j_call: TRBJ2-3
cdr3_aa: CASSLSPTDTQYF
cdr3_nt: TGTGCCAGCAGTTTAAGCCCCACAGATACGCAGTATTTT

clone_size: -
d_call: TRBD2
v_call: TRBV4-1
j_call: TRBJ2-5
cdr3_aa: CASSQDSAGGQETQYF
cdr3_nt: TGCGCCAGCAGCCAAGATTCAGCGGGGGGACAAGAGACCCAGTACTTC

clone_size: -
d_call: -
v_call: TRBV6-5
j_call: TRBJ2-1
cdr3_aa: CASSRGNSYNEQFF
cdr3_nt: TGTGCCAGCAGCCGGGGGAACTCCTACAATGAGCAGTTCTTC

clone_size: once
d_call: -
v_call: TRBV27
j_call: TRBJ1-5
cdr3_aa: CASSFRTGNSNQPQHF
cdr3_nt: TGTGCCAGCAGTTTCCGGACGGGAAATAGCAATCAGCCCCAGCATTTT

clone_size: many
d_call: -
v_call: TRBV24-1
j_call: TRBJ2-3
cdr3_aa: CATSETTDTQYF
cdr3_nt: TGTGCCACCAGTGAAACCACAGATACGCAGTATTTT

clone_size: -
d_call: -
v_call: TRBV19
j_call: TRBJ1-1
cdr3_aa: CASNKEQMNTEAFF
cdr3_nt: TGTGCCAGTAATAAGGAACAGATGAACACTGAAGCTTTCTTT

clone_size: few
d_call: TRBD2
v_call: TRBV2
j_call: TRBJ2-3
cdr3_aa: CASSARTSGNTDTQYF
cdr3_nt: TGTGCCAGCAGCGCCCGGACTAGCGGAAACACAGATACGCAGTATTTT

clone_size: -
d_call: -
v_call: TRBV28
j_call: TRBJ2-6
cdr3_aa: CASSRSGIAGANVLTF
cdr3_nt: TGTGCCAGCAGTAGATCGGGAATTGCTGGGGCCAACGTCCTGACTTTC

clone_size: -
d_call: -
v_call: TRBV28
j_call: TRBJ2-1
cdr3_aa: CASTSAYNEQFF
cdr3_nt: TGTGCCAGTACGTCGGCCTACAATGAGCAGTTCTTC

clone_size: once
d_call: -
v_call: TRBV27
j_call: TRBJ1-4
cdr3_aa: CASSFRWGAANEKLFF
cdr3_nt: TGTGCCAGCAGTTTCCGGTGGGGCGCGGCTAATGAAAAACTGTTTTTT

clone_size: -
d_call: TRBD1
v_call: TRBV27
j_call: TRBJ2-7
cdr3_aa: CASSLRSGTGSNEQYF
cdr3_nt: TGTGCCAGCAGTTTGCGATCCGGGACAGGGTCCAACGAGCAGTACTTC

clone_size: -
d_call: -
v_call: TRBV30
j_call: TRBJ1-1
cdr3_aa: CAWRVDTRPNTEAFF
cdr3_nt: TGTGCCTGGAGAGTGGACACCCGGCCGAACACTGAAGCTTTCTTT

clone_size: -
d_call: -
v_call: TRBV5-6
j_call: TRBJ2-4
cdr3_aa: CASSQVRGSKNIQYF
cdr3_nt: TGTGCCAGCAGCCAGGTGAGGGGATCCAAAAACATTCAGTACTTC

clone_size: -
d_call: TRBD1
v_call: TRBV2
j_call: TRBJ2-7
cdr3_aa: CASSDGTGIGEQYF
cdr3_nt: TGTGCCAGCAGTGACGGGACAGGGATCGGCGAGCAGTACTTC

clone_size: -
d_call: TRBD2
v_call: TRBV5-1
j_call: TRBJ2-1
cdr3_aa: CASSLVAGGLGEQFF
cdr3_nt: TGCGCCAGCAGCTTGGTTGCGGGGGGGCTCGGTGAGCAGTTCTTC

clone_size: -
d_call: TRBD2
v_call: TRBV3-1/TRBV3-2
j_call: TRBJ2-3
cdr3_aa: CASSQESIQRGYTDTQYF
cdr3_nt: TGTGCCAGCAGCCAAGAATCCATCCAGCGGGGGTACACAGATACGCAGTATTTT

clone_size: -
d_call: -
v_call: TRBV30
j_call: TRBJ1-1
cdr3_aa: CAWSRSPEAFF
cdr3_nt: TGTGCCTGGAGTCGGTCTCCAGAGGCTTTCTTT

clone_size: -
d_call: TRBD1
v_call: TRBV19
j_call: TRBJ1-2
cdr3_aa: CASSPTGTGGLEGYTF
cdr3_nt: TGTGCCAGTAGTCCAACCGGGACAGGAGGCCTTGAGGGCTACACCTTC

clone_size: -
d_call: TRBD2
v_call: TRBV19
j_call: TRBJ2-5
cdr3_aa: CASSTRLAGDRETQYF
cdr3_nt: TGTGCCAGTAGTACCCGACTAGCGGGAGATCGGGAGACCCAGTACTTC

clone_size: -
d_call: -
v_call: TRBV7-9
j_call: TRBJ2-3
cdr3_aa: CASSYLLGGRDNTDTQYF
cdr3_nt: TGTGCCAGCAGCTACCTGTTGGGGGGGCGGGACAACACAGATACGCAGTATTTT

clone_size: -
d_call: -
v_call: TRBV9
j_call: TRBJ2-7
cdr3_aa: CASSVGTAYYEQYF
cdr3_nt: TGTGCCAGCAGCGTAGGGACTGCCTACTACGAGCAGTACTTC

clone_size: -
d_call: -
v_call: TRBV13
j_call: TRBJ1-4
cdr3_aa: CASSSGPDLVKLFF
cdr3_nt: TGTGCCAGCAGCTCCGGACCCGATCTAGTTAAACTGTTTTTT

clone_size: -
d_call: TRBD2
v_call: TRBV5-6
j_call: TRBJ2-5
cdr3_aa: CASSLVWGGSEETQYF
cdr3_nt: TGTGCCAGCAGCTTGGTCTGGGGGGGTTCCGAAGAGACCCAGTACTTC

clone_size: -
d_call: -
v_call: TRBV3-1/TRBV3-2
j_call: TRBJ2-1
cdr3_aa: CASSLLGNEQFF
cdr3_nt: TGTGCCAGCAGTCTCCTCGGCAATGAGCAGTTCTTC

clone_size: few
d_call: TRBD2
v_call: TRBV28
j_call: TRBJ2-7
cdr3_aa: CASTQSGRGYEQYF
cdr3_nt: TGTGCCAGCACTCAAAGCGGGAGGGGCTACGAGCAGTACTTC

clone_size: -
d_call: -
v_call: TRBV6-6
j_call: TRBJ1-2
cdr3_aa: CASSPMSQGFGYTF
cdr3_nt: TGTGCCAGCAGTCCGATGAGTCAGGGGTTCGGCTACACCTTC